These 10 T cell receptor beta chains came from one sample sequenced in a study of cytomegalovirus exposure and HLA in healthy donors. The study ran its PCR with 60 Vbeta and 13 Jbeta primers. Profiled with immunoSEQ multiplex PCR; TCRdb holds only in-frame clones, not every one. Among roughly 100,000 clones listed, 78% were seen once. Source material: PBMCs. The receptor set was obtained from a man aged 25 to 40 in good health and CMV-seronegative.

The DNA of the CDR3 is TGCGCCAGCAGTGAATCTAGCGACCAATACGAGCAGTACTTC. Protein product: CASSESSDQYEQYF. The chain recombines TRBV10-2 with TRBJ2-7, with a possible D match to TRBD2 (6 bases). The CDR3 runs 14 residues. Germline lookup yields CDR1 WSHSY and CDR2 SAAADI. V dropped 3 bases and J dropped 4 bases, with 13 bases sitting between them.

The CDR3 loop is CASGPMARSYNEQFF. CDR3 coding DNA: TGTGCTAGTGGTCCCATGGCGCGGAGTTACAATGAGCAGTTCTTC. This sequence joins TRBV12-5 and TRBJ2-1; D uncertain. The CDR3 is made up of 15 amino acids. Germline CDR1 and CDR2: LGHNT and FRNRAP. The V and J ends lost 5 bases and 4 bases respectively, with 15 bases between them.

The chain's CDR3 is CASSLTPGAPNYGYTF. CDR3 DNA: TGTGCCAGCAGCTTGACCCCAGGCGCACCTAACTATGGCTACACCTTC. The chain uses TRBV7-9 and TRBJ1-2, with unresolved D. The CDR3 consists of 16 residues. The V and J ends lost 3 bases and 0 bases respectively, with 14 bases between them. Germline CDR1 SEHNR, CDR2 FQNEAQ (reference sequence).

The chain carries TRBV18 and TRBJ1-1; D gene ambiguous. This CDR3 spans 14 amino acids. Per the germline V gene, CDR1 is KGHSH and CDR2 is LQKENI. Trimming took 2 bases from V and 8 from J, leaving 15 bases between them. CDR3 sequence: CASSPSSVLTEAFF. In DNA form, the CDR3 reads TGTGCCAGCTCACCATCTAGCGTTTTAACGGAAGCTTTCTTT. The full variable domain, with the rest looked up from reference TRBV18 and TRBJ1-1, is NAGVMQNPRHLVRRRGQEARLRCSPMKGHSHVYWYRQLPEEGLKFMVYLQKENIIDESGMPKERFSAEFPKEGPSILRIQQVVRGDSAAYFCASSPSSVLTEAFFGQGTRLTVV.

The genes are TRBV6-5 and TRBJ1-2, with a possible D match to TRBD1 (6 bases). The CDR3 length is 13 residues. V lost 8 bases, J lost 5 bases, and 15 bases lay in between. Germline CDR1 MNHEY, CDR2 SVGAGI. CDR3 bases: TGTGCCAGCGCTCGGTACAGGGATTATGGCTACACCTTC. This sequence encodes CASARYRDYGYTF.

The V call is TRBV5-8, the J call TRBJ2-2; 7 bases are shared with TRBD1. V shed 4 bases and J 7 bases; nucleotides not matched to a gene: 7. Germline lookup yields CDR1 SGHTS and CDR2 YDEGEE. The CDR3 runs 14 residues. CDR3 coding DNA: TGTGCCAGCAGCCCAGTAAGGGGGCTCGGGGAGCTGTTTTTT. This encodes CASSPVRGLGELFF.

This chain connects TRBV30 to TRBJ2-7; 11 bases match TRBD1. V trimming: 4 bases; J trimming: 4 bases; junction bases outside the gene matches: 3. The CDR3 loop spans 13 amino acids. CDR1 is GTSNPN, CDR2 SVGIG, per germline (reference sequence). In DNA, the CDR3 is TGTGCCTGGATGGGACAGGGGGTGTACGAGCAGTACTTC. Amino acids: CAWMGQGVYEQYF.

The V call is TRBV28, the J call TRBJ1-1, with D perhaps TRBD1 (5 bases). From germline, CDR1 is MDHEN and CDR2 SYDVKM. The CDR3 consists of 11 residues. Between the trimmed V and J ends, which lost 6 bases and 5 bases, there was a span of 7 bases. CDR3 bases: TGTGCCAGCAGGGGGCTAACTGAAGCTTTCTTT. Encoded protein: CASRGLTEAFF.

The V and J genes are TRBV11-2 and TRBJ1-5; D possibly corresponds to TRBD1 (6 bases). The CDR3 length is 15 residues. CDR1 and CDR2 from the germline V gene are SGHAT and FQNNGV. V lost 5 bases to trimming and J lost 4 bases, with 15 bases between them. The CDR3 is CASSLGGQRNQPQHF. The CDR3 region has the DNA TGTGCCAGCAGCCTAGGAGGACAGCGAAATCAGCCCCAGCATTTT.

The chain employs TRBV5-1 and TRBJ2-5, with 7 bases matching TRBD1. After removal of 3 bases from V and 1 base from J, the junction contained 3 bases not matched to a gene. Germline CDR1 SGHRS, CDR2 YFSETQ. The CDR3 spans 14 residues. In DNA, the CDR3 is TGCGCCAGCAGCTACACAGGGGCCCAAGAGACCCAGTACTTC. Translating gives CASSYTGAQETQYF.